The 10 T cell receptor beta chains reported below all come from one sample, sequenced in a study of T cells in localized non-small cell lung cancer. Repertoires were generated with immunoSEQ multiplex PCR, while TCRdb's copy carries only in-frame clones and drops some. The sample yields about 40,000 clones, around 87% seen once. The input for sequencing was peripheral blood, taken before any cancer treatment. The source is a man aged 18 to 49 with stage I lung adenocarcinoma.

This clone was observed a few times. This rearrangement joins TRBV18 to TRBJ1-1, with 8 bases matching TRBD1. V lost 2 bases and J lost 1; bases outside the gene matches: 3. CDR1 KGHSH and CDR2 LQKENI come from the germline V gene. CDR3 size: 15 residues. The CDR3 nucleotides are TGTGCCAGCTCACCATCAACAGGGGGGAACACTGAAGCTTTCTTT. It codes for CASSPSTGGNTEAFF.

The chain combines TRBV12-5 with TRBJ2-3; D is perhaps TRBD2 (6 bases). CDR1 is LGHNT, CDR2 FRNRAP, per germline. The CDR3 loop spans 14 amino acids. Between the trimmed V and J ends, which lost 1 base and 1 base, there was a span of 6 bases. CDR3 amino acids: CASGLGGGTDTQYF. In nucleotides, the CDR3 is TGTGCTAGTGGTTTGGGGGGGGGCACAGATACGCAGTATTTT.

The chain couples TRBV4-2 to TRBJ2-2, with 8 bases identical to TRBD2. J gave up 0 bases and V 0 bases, and 3 bases lay outside the gene matches. The CDR3 runs to 17 residues. In germline, CDR1 is LGHNA, CDR2 YNFKEQ. The CDR3 sequence is CASSQDFGGANTGELFF. The CDR3 DNA sequence: TGTGCCAGCAGCCAAGATTTCGGGGGGGCGAACACCGGGGAGCTGTTTTTT.

The chain employs TRBV15 and TRBJ2-1; D tentatively reads TRBD1 or TRBD2 (5 bases each). This CDR3 region has 15 residues. The V and J ends lost 2 bases and 9 bases respectively, with 17 bases between them. Germline V CDR1 and CDR2: LNHNV, YYDKDF (reference sequence). This chain's CDR3 is CATSRPQGRTGEQFF. The CDR3 nucleotides are TGTGCCACCAGCAGACCTCAGGGACGCACAGGTGAGCAGTTCTTC.

The chain carries TRBV15 and TRBJ1-1; 8 nucleotides align to TRBD1. The V and J ends lost 1 base and 4 bases, in that order; junction bases with no gene match: 2. Germline V CDR1 and CDR2: LNHNV, YYDKDF (reference sequence). The CDR3 runs 14 residues. CDR3 protein: CATSRGDRSTEAFF. The CDR3 coding sequence is TGTGCCACCAGCAGAGGGGACAGGTCCACTGAAGCTTTCTTT.

J is TRBJ1-1 and V is TRBV4-3; D uncertain. V lost 0 bases, J lost 6 bases, and 14 bases lay in between. Germline V gives CDR1 LGHNA, CDR2 YSLEER. This CDR3 has 15 residues. The CDR3 spells CASSQDHEFWAEAFF. The CDR3 DNA is TGCGCCAGCAGCCAAGATCACGAGTTTTGGGCTGAAGCTTTCTTT.

The rearrangement links TRBV13 to TRBJ2-6, with 9 bases that match TRBD1. The CDR3 totals 17 residues. Germline lookup yields CDR1 PRHDT and CDR2 FYEKMQ (reference sequence). V lost 10 bases to trimming and J lost 0 bases; unmatched junction nucleotides: 10. This chain's CDR3 is CATPRDRALSGANVLTF. The CDR3 DNA reads as TGTGCCACCCCAAGGGACAGGGCCCTCTCTGGGGCCAACGTCCTGACTTTC.

The chain is built from TRBV5-6 and TRBJ2-5; 10 bases are a match to TRBD2. The trim removed 2 bases at V and 3 bases at J, leaving 4 bases unmatched. Germline CDR1 reads SGHDT; CDR2 reads YYEEEE. The CDR3 totals 15 residues. CDR3 bases: TGTGCCAGCAGCTTCAGACTAGCGGGCAAAGAGACCCAGTACTTC. The encoded protein is CASSFRLAGKETQYF.

This clone was seen once. The rearrangement uses TRBV19 and TRBJ2-2; a weak D match, TRBD1 (6 bases). The CDR3 is 15 amino acids. Germline assignment: CDR1 LNHDA and CDR2 SQIVND (reference sequence). V lost 7 bases and J 5 bases, leaving 17 bases between the germline ends. CDR3: CASTSQGIETGELFF. Written as DNA, the CDR3 is TGTGCCAGTACCTCGCAGGGGATCGAAACCGGGGAGCTGTTTTTT.

V and J are TRBV5-1 and TRBJ1-1; 8 bases align to TRBD1. After removal of 2 bases from V and 5 bases from J, the junction contained 8 bases not matched to a gene. The CDR3 has 15 residues. The germline V gene has CDR1 SGHRS and CDR2 YFSETQ. CDR3: CASSFQDRAGTEAFF. CDR3 bases: TGCGCCAGCAGCTTCCAGGACAGGGCAGGGACTGAAGCTTTCTTT.